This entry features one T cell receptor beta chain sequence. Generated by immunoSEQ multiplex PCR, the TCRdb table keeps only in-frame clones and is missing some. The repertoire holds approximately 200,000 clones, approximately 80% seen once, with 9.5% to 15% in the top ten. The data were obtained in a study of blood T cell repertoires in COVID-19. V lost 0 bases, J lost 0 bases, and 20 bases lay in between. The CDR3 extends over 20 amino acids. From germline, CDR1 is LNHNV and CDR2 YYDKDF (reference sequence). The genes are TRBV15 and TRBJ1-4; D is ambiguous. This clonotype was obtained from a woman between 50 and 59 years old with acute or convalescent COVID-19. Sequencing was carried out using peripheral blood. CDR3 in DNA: TGTGCCACCAGCAGAGATAAACCGGTTCGAGGATCTGCAACTAATGAAAAACTGTTTTTT. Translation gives CATSRDKPVRGSATNEKLFF.